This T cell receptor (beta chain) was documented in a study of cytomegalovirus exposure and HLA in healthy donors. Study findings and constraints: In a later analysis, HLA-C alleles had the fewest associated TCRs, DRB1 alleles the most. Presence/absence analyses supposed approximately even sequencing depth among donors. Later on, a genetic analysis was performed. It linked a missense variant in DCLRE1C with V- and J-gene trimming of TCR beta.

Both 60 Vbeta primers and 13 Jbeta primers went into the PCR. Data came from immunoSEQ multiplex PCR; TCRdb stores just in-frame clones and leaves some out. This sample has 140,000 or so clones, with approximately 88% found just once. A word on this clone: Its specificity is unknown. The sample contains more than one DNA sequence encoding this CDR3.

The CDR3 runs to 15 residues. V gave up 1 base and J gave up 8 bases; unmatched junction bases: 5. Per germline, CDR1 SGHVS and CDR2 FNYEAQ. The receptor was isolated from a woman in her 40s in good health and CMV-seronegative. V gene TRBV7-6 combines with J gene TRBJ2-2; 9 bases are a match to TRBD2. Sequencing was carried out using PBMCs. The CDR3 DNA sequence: TGTGCCAGCAGCTTAGGACTAGCGGTGACGGGGGAGCTGTTTTTT. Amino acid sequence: CASSLGLAVTGELFF.